This TCR beta chain was retrieved from a study of CD8 T cells in Susac syndrome. V shed 7 bases, J shed 8 bases, and the junction held 8 bases outside the gene matches. This CDR3 is 12 amino acids long. The germline V gene encodes CDR1 SQVTM and CDR2 ANQGSEA. Negative isolation yielded CD8+ and CD4+ T cells; FACS enriched TEMRA cells. RNA, at 0.5 to 1 ug, was reverse transcribed with random hexamers. TCRdb processed the immunoSEQ multiplex PCR reads anew with MiXCR; each CDR3 protein has one entry. The sample consists of about 160,000 distinct CDR3 sequences, around 95% of them appearing once. Material for sequencing was CD4+ T cells from PBMCs. The genes are TRBV29-1 and TRBJ1-1; 9 nucleotides align to TRBD1. This clonotype was sampled from a human donor in good health. CDR3 sequence reads: CSALRDREEAFF. The CDR3 DNA reads as TGCAGCGCCCTCCGGGACAGGGAAGAAGCTTTCTTT. Full variable domain (outside the CDR3, taken from reference TRBV29-1 and TRBJ1-1): SAVISQKPSRDICQRGTSLTIQCQVDSQVTMMFWYRQQPGQSLTLIATANQGSEATYESGFVIDKFPISRPNLTFSTLTVSNMSPEDSSIYLCSALRDREEAFFGQGTRLTVV.